This T cell receptor beta chain was observed in a study of cytomegalovirus exposure and HLA in healthy donors. Primers for the PCR totalled 60 Vbeta and 13 Jbeta. Measured with immunoSEQ multiplex PCR; TCRdb has only the in-frame clones, and not every one. The profile shows 200,000 to 250,000 clones, approximately 82% of them singletons. With 4 bases clipped from V and 6 bases from J, the junction kept 3 bases outside the gene matches. Germline V gene data show CDR1 as SQVTM and CDR2 as ANQGSEA. CDR3 length: 12 amino acids. The clonotype was recovered from a woman aged 40 to 50 in good health and CMV-seronegative. The genes are TRBV29-1 and TRBJ2-7; 10 bases are a match to TRBD1. Sequencing used PBMCs. The CDR3 reads CSVGGTGVEQYF. CDR3 in DNA: TGCAGCGTTGGCGGGACAGGGGTCGAGCAGTACTTC.